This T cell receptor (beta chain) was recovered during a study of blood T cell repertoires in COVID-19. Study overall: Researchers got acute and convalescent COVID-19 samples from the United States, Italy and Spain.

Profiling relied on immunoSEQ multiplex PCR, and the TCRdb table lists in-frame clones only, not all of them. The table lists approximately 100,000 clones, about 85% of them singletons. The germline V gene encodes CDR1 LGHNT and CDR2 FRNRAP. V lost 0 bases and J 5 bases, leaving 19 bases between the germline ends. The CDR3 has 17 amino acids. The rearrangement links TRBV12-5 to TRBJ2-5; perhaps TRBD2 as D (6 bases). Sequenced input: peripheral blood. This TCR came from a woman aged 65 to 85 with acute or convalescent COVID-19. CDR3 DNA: TGTGCTAGTGGTTTGGTAGAGCGGGCAGGGAGGTCGGAGACCCAGTACTTC. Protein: CASGLVERAGRSETQYF.